This TCR beta chain came from a study of cytotoxic CD8 clonotypes in ibrutinib-treated CLL. To note about this clone: The target antigen is unknown.

The planned depth of sequencing spanned 1 in 200,000 to 1 in 1 million T cells. Sequencing used immunoSEQ multiplex PCR; TCRdb keeps in-frame clones, though not all of them. The repertoire holds a few hundred thousand clones, with around four fifths as singletons. Regarding the study as a whole: The clonality went up when patients responded to ibrutinib and dropped back toward baseline at progression. Patients had baseline clonality above age-matched healthy donors, and this clonality moved with circulating CD8+ T-cell counts.

The length of the CDR3 is 13 residues. Trimming shortened V by 5 bases and J by 3 bases, and 7 bases separated the two germline ends. Germline CDR1 SGHVS, CDR2 FNYEAQ. V gene TRBV7-6 combines with J gene TRBJ2-2; D not certain. This sequence was found in a human donor with chronic lymphocytic leukemia. The sample in question was PBMCs, obtained before ibrutinib treatment. This CDR3 reads CASSTTYTGELFF. Written as DNA, the CDR3 is TGTGCCAGCAGCACCACCTACACCGGGGAGCTGTTTTTT.